The sequence of this T cell receptor (beta chain) was determined in a study of cytomegalovirus exposure and HLA in healthy donors. In regard to this clone: Its cognate antigen is unknown.

Study findings and constraints: Associated with cytomegalovirus, according to the listing, were 150 to 200 TCR beta chains.

The PCR was carried out with 60 Vbeta primers and 13 Jbeta primers. The data were produced by immunoSEQ multiplex PCR, yet TCRdb's version contains in-frame clones alone and is incomplete. The table lists under 150,000 clones, 70% to 85% of them singletons. The CDR3 is 16 residues long. V dropped 6 bases and J dropped 3; count of bases not matched to a gene: 8. In germline, CDR1 is SGHTS, CDR2 YDEGEE. The specimen sequenced was PBMCs. The chain is built from TRBV5-8 and TRBJ1-4; 10 bases agree with TRBD1. The clonotype was recovered from a boy under 18 in good health and CMV-seronegative. CDR3 amino acids: CASTLRQGAANEKLFF. The CDR3 nucleotides read TGTGCCAGCACCCTAAGACAGGGGGCAGCTAATGAAAAACTGTTTTTT. The variable domain in full, completed from reference TRBV5-8 and TRBJ1-4, reads EAGVTQSPTHLIKTRGQQATLRCSPISGHTSVYWYQQALGLGLQFLLWYDEGEERNRGNFPPRFSGRQFPNYSSELNVNALELEDSALYLCASTLRQGAANEKLFFGSGTQLSVL.